This T cell receptor (beta chain) was sequenced during a study of blood T cells in healthy people across ages. General observations from the study: TCR beta diversity per million T cells fell roughly linearly with age.

Germline V gene lookup returns CDR1 SGHRS and CDR2 YFSETQ. The CDR3 sequence is 15 residues long. V was shortened by 4 bases and J by 4 bases, with 17 bases between the two germline ends. The use of a sample-barcoded 5' primer and a J-beta primer mix characterized a second PCR of about 6 to 11 cycles. Every molecule of cDNA carried a tag from a template-switch adaptor with 12 random nucleotides. One entry per CDR3 protein results from TCRdb running MiXCR on the 5' RACE reads. The table includes around 1,800,000 distinct CDR3 sequences, around 40% detected once. The sample, 9 to 10 milliliters of peripheral blood, was drawn from each donor. Comments on this clonotype: What it binds is unknown.

The TCR sequence derives from a human donor in good health. The rearrangement uses TRBV5-1 and TRBJ2-5; possibly TRBD1 for D (8 bases). The source material was blood. As DNA, the CDR3 is TGCGCCAGCAGCCTACAACACAGGGGGGGAGAGACCCAGTACTTC. Its translation is CASSLQHRGGETQYF.